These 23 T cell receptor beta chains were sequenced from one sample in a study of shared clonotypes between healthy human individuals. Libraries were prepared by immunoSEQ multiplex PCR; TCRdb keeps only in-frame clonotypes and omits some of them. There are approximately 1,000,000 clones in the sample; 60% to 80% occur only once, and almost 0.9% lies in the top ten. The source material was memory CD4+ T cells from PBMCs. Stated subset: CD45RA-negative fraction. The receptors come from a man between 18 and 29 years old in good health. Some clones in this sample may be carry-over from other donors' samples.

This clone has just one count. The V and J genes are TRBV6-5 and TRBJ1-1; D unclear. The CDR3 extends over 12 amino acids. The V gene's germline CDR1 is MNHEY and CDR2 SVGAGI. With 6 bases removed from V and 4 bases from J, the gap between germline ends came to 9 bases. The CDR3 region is CASRRWGTEAFF. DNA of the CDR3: TGTGCCAGCAGGAGGTGGGGCACTGAAGCTTTCTTT.

In DNA, the CDR3 is TGTGCCAGCAGTGAATGGGGCCTTTCCCTTTACAATGAGCAGTTCTTC. Protein sequence: CASSEWGLSLYNEQFF. This rearrangement joins TRBV2 to TRBJ2-1; D is possibly TRBD1 (5 bases). This CDR3 region has 16 residues. V lost 2 bases and J 4 bases, leaving 15 bases between the germline ends. CDR1 SNHLY and CDR2 FYNNEI come from the germline V gene.

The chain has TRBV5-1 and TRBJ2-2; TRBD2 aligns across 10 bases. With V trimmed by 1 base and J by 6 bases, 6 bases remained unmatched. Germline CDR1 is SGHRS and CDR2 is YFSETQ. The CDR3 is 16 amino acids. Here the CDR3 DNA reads TGCGCCAGCAGCTTGCGGGCTAGCGGGAGACCCGGGGAGCTGTTTTTT. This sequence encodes CASSLRASGRPGELFF.

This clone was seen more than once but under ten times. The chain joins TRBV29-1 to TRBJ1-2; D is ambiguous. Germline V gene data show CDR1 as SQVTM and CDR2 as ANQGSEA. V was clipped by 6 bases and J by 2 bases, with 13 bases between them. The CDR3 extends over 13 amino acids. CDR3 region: CSVRGAANYGYTF. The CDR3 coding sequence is TGCAGCGTACGAGGCGCGGCCAACTATGGCTACACCTTC.

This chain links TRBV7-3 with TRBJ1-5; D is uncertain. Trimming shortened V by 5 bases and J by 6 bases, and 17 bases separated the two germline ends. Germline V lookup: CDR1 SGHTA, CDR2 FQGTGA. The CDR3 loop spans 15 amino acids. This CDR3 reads CASSPRAAPGQPQHF. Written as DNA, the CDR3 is TGTGCCAGCAGCCCAAGGGCCGCCCCCGGTCAGCCCCAGCATTTT. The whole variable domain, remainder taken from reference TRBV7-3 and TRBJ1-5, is GAGVSQTPSNKVTEKGKYVELRCDPISGHTALYWYRQSLGQGPEFLIYFQGTGAADDSGLPNDRFFAVRPEGSVSTLKIQRTERGDSAVYLCASSPRAAPGQPQHFGDGTRLSIL.

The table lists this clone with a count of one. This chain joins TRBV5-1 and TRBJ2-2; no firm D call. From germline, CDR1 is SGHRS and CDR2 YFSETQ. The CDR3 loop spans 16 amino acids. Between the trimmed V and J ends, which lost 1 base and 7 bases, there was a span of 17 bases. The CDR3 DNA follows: TGCGCCAGCAGCTTGATCCCCTCGTCAGTTAGCGGGGAGCTGTTTTTT. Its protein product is CASSLIPSSVSGELFF.

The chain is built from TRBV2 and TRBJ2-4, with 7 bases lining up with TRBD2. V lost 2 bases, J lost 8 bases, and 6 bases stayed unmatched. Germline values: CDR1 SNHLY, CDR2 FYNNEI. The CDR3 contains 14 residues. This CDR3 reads CASSERVRGDIQYF. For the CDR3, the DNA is TGTGCCAGCAGTGAAAGGGTACGGGGGGACATTCAGTACTTC.

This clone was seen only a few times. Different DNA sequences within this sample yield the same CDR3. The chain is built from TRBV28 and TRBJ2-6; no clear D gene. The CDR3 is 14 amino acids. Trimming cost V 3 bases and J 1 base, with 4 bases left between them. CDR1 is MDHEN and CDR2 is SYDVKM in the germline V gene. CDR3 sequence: CASSLVSGANVLTF. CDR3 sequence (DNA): TGTGCCAGCAGTTTGGTTTCTGGGGCCAACGTCCTGACTTTC.

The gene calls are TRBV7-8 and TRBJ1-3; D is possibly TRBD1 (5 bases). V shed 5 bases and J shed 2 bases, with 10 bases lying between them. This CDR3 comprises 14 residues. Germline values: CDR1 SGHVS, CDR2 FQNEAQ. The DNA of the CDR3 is TGTGCCAGCAGCCGAGGGGTAACTGGAAACACCATATATTTT. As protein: CASSRGVTGNTIYF.

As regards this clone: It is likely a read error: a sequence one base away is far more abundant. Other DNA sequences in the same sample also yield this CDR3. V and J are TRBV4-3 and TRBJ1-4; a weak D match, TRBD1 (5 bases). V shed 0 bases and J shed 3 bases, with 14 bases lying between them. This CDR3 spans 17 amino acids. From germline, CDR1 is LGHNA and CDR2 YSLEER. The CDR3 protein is CASSQEFDGRANEKLFF. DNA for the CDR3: TGCGCCAGCAGCCAAGAATTCGATGGCAGGGCTAATGAAAAACTGTTTTTT.

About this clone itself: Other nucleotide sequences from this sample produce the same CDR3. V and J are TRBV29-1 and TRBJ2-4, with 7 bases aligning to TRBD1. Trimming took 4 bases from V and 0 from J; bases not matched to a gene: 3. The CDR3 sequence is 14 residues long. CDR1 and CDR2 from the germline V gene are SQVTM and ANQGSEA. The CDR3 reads CSVAGQLAKNIQYF. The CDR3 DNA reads TGCAGCGTTGCGGGACAGTTAGCCAAAAACATTCAGTACTTC.

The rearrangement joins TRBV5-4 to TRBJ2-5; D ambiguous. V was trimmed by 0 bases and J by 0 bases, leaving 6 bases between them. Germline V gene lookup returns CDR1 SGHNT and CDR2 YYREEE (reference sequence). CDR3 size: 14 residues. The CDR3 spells CASSLAAYQETQYF. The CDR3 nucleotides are TGTGCCAGCAGCTTGGCCGCCTACCAAGAGACCCAGTACTTC.

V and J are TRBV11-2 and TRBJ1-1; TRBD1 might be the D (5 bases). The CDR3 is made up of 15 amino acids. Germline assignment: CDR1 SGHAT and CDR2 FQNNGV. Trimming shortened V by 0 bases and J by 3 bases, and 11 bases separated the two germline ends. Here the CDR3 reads CASSLDPGRDTEAFF. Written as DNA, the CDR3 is TGTGCCAGCAGCTTAGATCCAGGCAGGGACACTGAAGCTTTCTTT.

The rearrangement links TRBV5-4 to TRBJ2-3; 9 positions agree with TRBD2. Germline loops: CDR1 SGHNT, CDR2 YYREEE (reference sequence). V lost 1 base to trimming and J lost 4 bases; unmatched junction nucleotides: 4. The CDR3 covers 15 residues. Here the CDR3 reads CASSLPSGRPDTQYF. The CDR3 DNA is TGTGCCAGCAGCTTGCCCAGCGGGAGGCCAGATACGCAGTATTTT.

CDR3 nucleotides: TGCGCCAGCAGCCCTATGCCGGGTAGAGGGTCCTACGAGCAGTACTTC. It yields the protein CASSPMPGRGSYEQYF. The chain carries TRBV5-1 and TRBJ2-7, with D possibly matching TRBD2 (5 bases). The CDR3 contains 16 residues. Trimming shortened V by 4 bases and J by 1 base, and 18 bases separated the two germline ends. Germline CDR1 reads SGHRS; CDR2 reads YFSETQ.

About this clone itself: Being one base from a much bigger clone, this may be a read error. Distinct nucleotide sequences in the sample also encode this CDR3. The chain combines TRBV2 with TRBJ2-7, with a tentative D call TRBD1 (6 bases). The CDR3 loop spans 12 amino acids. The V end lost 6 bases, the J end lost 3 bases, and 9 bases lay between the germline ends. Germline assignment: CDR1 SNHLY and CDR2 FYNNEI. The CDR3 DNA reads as TGTGCCAGCAGCCCACAGGGCTACGAGCAGTACTTC. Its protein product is CASSPQGYEQYF.

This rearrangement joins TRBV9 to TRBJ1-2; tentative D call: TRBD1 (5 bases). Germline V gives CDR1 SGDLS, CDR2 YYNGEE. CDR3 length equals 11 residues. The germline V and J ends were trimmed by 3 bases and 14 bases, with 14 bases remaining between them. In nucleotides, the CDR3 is TGTGCCAGCAGCGCAGGCCAGGGTACTACCTTC. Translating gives CASSAGQGTTF.

Here the CDR3 reads CASSNSYSSNGYTF. Written as DNA, the CDR3 is TGTGCCAGCAGCAATTCTTACTCGTCCAATGGCTACACCTTC. The chain links TRBV21-1 to TRBJ1-2. TRBV21-1 is a listed pseudogene. CDR3 size: 14 residues.

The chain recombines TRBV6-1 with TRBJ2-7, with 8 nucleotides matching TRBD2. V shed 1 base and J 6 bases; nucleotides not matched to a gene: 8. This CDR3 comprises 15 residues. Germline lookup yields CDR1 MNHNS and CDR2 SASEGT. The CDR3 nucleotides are TGTGCCAGCAGTGAAGTAGCGGGACTAGGGGGCGAGCAGTACTTC. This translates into CASSEVAGLGGEQYF.

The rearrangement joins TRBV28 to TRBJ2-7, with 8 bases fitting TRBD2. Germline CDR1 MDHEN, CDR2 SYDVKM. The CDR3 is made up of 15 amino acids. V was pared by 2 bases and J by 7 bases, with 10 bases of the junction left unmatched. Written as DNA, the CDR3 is TGTGCCAGCAGTTTACCCCGGGCGGGGGGCAATGAGCAGTACTTC. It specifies CASSLPRAGGNEQYF.

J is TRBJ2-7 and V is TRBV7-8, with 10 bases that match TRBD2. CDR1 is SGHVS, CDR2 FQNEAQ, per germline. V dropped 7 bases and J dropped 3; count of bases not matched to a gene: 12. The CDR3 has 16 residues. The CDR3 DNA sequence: TGTGCCAGCAACCACCCTTCTAGCGGGAGAAGCTACGAGCAGTACTTC. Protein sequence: CASNHPSSGRSYEQYF.

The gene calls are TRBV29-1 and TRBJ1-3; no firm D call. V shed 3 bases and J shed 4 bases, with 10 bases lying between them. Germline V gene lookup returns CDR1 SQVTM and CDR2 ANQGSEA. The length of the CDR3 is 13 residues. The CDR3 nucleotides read TGCAGCGTTGATCTGGGCCAAGGAAACACCATATATTTT. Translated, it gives CSVDLGQGNTIYF.

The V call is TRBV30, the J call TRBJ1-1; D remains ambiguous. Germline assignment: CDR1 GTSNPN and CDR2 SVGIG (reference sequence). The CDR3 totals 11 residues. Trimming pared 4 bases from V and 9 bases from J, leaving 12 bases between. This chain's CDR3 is CAWNDGSQAFF. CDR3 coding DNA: TGTGCCTGGAATGACGGCAGTCAAGCTTTCTTT. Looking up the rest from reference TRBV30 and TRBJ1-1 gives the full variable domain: SQTIHQWPATLVQPVGSPLSLECTVEGTSNPNLYWYRQAAGRGLQLLFYSVGIGQISSEVPQNLSASRPQDRQFILSSKKLLLSDSGFYLCAWNDGSQAFFGQGTRLTVV.